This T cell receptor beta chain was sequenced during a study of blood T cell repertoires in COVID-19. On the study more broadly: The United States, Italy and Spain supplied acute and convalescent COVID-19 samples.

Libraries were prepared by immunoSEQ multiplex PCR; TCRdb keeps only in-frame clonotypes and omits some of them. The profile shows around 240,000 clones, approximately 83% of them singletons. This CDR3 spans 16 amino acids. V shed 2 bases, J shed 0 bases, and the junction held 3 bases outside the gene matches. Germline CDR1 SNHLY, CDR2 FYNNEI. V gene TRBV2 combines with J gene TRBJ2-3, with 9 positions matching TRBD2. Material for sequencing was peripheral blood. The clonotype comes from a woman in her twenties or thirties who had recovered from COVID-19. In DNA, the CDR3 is TGTGCCAGCAGTGAACTCCTAGCGGGGAGCACAGATACGCAGTATTTT. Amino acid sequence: CASSELLAGSTDTQYF.